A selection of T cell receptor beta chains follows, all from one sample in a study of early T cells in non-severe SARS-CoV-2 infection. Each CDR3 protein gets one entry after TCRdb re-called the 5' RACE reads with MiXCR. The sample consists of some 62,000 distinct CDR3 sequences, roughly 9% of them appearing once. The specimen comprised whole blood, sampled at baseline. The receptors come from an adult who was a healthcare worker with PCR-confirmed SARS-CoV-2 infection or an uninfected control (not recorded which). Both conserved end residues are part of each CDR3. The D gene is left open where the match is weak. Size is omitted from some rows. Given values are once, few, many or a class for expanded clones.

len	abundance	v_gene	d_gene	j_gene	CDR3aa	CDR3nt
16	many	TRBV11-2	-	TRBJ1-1	CASSLYQGVMNTEAFF	TGTGCCAGCAGCTTGTACCAGGGTGTGATGAACACTGAAGCTTTCTTT
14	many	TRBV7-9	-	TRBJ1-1	CASSRMGLNTEAFF	TGTGCCAGCAGCCGAATGGGCTTGAACACTGAAGCTTTCTTT
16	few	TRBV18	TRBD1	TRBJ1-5	CASSLIDRGPDQPQHF	TGTGCCAGCTCACTCATTGACAGGGGGCCAGATCAGCCCCAGCATTTT
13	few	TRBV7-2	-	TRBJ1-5	CASSLWPEQPQHF	TGTGCCAGCAGCTTATGGCCAGAACAGCCCCAGCATTTT
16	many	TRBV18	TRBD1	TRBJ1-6	CASSLDRGSVGSPLHF	TGTGCCAGCTCATTGGACAGGGGAAGCGTGGGATCACCCCTCCACTTT
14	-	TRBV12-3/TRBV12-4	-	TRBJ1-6	CASTRGASNSPLHF	TGTGCCAGCACCCGGGGAGCCTCAAATTCACCCCTCCACTTT
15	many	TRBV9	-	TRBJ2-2	CASSVSASNTGELFF	TGTGCCAGCAGCGTTAGCGCTTCGAACACCGGGGAGCTGTTTTTT
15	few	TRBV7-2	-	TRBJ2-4	CASSFGPVAKNIQYF	TGTGCCAGCAGCTTTGGTCCAGTAGCCAAAAACATTCAGTACTTC
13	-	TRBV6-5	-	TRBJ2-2	CVSGRGSAGELFF	TGTGTCAGCGGCAGGGGCAGCGCCGGGGAGCTGTTTTTT
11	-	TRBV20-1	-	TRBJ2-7	CSAYSSYEQYF	TGCAGTGCCTACAGCTCCTACGAGCAGTACTTC
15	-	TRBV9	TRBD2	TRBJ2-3	CASSVRAGVTDTQYF	TGTGCCAGCAGCGTACGAGCGGGAGTGACAGATACGCAGTATTTT
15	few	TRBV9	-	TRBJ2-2	CASSVGARNTGELFF	TGTGCCAGCAGCGTAGGGGCACGTAACACCGGGGAGCTGTTTTTT
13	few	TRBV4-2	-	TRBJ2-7	CASSHERVPEQYF	TGTGCCAGCAGCCACGAAAGGGTCCCCGAGCAGTACTTC
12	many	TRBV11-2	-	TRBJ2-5	CASSLVGETQYF	TGTGCCAGCAGCTTAGTAGGGGAGACCCAGTACTTC
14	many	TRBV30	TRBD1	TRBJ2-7	CAWSVLQGVGEQYF	TGTGCCTGGAGTGTACTCCAGGGGGTGGGCGAGCAGTACTTC
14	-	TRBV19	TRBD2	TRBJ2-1	CASSIVGGPDEQFF	TGTGCCAGTAGTATTGTGGGAGGGCCGGATGAGCAGTTCTTC
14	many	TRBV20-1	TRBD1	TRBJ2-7	CSAREGQGAYEQYF	TGCAGTGCTAGAGAGGGACAGGGGGCCTACGAGCAGTACTTC
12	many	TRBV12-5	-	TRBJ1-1	CASGLGRTEAFF	TGTGCTAGTGGTTTGGGGAGGACTGAAGCTTTCTTT
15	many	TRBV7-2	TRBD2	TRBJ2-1	CASSLEASGADEQFF	TGTGCCAGCAGCTTAGAGGCTAGCGGGGCCGATGAGCAGTTCTTC
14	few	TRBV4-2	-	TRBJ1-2	CASSQDTVSYGYTF	TGTGCCAGCAGCCAAGATACAGTGAGCTATGGCTACACCTTC
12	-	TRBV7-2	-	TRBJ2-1	CASSLGRGEQFF	TGTGCCAGCAGCTTAGGGCGCGGGGAGCAGTTCTTC
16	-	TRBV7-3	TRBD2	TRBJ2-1	CASSLTLGGRNNEQFF	TGTGCCAGCAGCTTAACGTTGGGCGGGAGAAACAATGAGCAGTTCTTC
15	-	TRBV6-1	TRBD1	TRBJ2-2	CASSLGQGARGELFF	TGTGCCAGCAGCCTAGGACAGGGGGCGCGCGGGGAGCTGTTTTTT
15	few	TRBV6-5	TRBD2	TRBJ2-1	CASKKGRGSYNEQFF	TGTGCCAGCAAAAAAGGGAGGGGCTCCTACAATGAGCAGTTCTTC
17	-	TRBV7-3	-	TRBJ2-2	CASSLFRGETDTGELFF	TGTGCCAGCAGCTTATTCCGAGGGGAAACGGACACCGGGGAGCTGTTTTTT
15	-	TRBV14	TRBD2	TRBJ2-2	CASSRTSENTGELFF	TGTGCCAGCAGTAGGACTAGCGAGAACACCGGGGAGCTGTTTTTT
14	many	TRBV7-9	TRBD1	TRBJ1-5	CASRRQGPYQPQHF	TGTGCCAGCAGGCGACAGGGACCCTATCAGCCCCAGCATTTT
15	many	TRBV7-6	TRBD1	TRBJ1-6	CASSPSTGGNSPLHF	TGTGCCAGCAGCCCGTCGACAGGGGGGAATTCACCCCTCCACTTT
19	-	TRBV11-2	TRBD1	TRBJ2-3	CASSLAKGQALPSTDTQYF	TGTGCCAGCAGCTTAGCGAAGGGACAGGCTTTACCTAGCACAGATACGCAGTATTTT
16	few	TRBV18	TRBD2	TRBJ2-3	CASSPSGGSTPDTQYF	TGTGCCAGCTCACCATCTGGCGGGAGTACCCCAGATACGCAGTATTTT
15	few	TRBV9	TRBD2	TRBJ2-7	CASSPRGGSSYEQYF	TGTGCCAGCAGCCCCCGCGGGGGATCGTCCTACGAGCAGTACTTC
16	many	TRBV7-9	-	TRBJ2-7	CASSSARQSRGYEQYF	TGTGCCAGCAGCTCAGCCAGACAGTCCCGCGGGTACGAGCAGTACTTC
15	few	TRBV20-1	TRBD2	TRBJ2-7	CSARVPGTSDYEQYF	TGCAGTGCTAGAGTCCCCGGGACTAGCGACTACGAGCAGTACTTC
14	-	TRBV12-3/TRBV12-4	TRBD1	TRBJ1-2	CASSIQGAAYGYTF	TGTGCCAGCAGCATACAGGGGGCGGCCTATGGCTACACCTTC
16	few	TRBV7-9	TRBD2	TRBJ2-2	CASKNRGTSLTGELFF	TGTGCCAGTAAGAACCGTGGGACTAGCCTCACCGGGGAGCTGTTTTTT
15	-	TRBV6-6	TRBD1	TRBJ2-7	CASSYPLGQVFEQYF	TGTGCCAGCAGTTACCCCCTAGGACAGGTCTTCGAGCAGTACTTC
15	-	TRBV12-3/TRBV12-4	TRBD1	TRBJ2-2	CASSFRQGGTGELFF	TGTGCCAGCAGTTTCCGACAGGGGGGGACCGGGGAGCTGTTTTTT
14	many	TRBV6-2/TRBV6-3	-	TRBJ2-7	CASRPFHNSYEQYF	TGTGCCAGCAGACCCTTCCACAACTCCTACGAGCAGTACTTC
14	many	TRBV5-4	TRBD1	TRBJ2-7	CASSLGTGFYEQYF	TGTGCCAGCAGCTTAGGGACAGGGTTTTACGAGCAGTACTTC
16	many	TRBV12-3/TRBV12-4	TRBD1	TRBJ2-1	CASSPTGQGFYNEQFF	TGTGCCAGCAGTCCTACGGGACAGGGTTTTTACAATGAGCAGTTCTTC
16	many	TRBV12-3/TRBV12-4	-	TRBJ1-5	CASSLVDSRGNQPQHF	TGTGCCAGCAGTTTAGTGGACTCAAGGGGCAATCAGCCCCAGCATTTT
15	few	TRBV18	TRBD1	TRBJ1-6	CASSPAGGNNSPLHF	TGTGCCAGCTCACCTGCAGGGGGGAATAATTCACCCCTCCACTTT
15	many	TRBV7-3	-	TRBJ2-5	CASSPGWTGQETQYF	TGTGCCAGCAGCCCGGGATGGACTGGCCAAGAGACCCAGTACTTC
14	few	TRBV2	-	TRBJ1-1	CASSPRDWNTEAFF	TGTGCCAGCAGTCCCCGGGACTGGAACACTGAAGCTTTCTTT
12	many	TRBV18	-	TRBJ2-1	CASSTGQDEQFF	TGTGCCAGCTCAACAGGGCAAGATGAGCAGTTCTTC
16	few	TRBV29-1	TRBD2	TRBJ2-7	CSVPRLAGGTRHEQYF	TGCAGCGTTCCACGACTAGCGGGAGGCACTCGGCACGAGCAGTACTTC
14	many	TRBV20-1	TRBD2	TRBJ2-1	CSARDSGRRNEQFF	TGCAGTGCTAGAGATAGCGGGAGGCGCAATGAGCAGTTCTTC
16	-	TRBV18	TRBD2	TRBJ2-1	CASSPHGLAGGNEQFF	TGTGCCAGCTCACCACATGGGCTAGCGGGCGGGAATGAGCAGTTCTTC
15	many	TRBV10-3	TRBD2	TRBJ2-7	CAISEDRQGGYEQYF	TGTGCCATCAGTGAGGATCGGCAGGGAGGGTACGAGCAGTACTTC
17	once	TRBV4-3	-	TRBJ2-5	CASSQDAAGSLGETQYF	TGCGCCAGCAGCCAAGATGCAGCAGGAAGCCTTGGGGAGACCCAGTACTTC
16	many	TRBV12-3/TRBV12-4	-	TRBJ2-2	CASSLGQGMNTGELFF	TGTGCCAGCAGTTTAGGGCAGGGGATGAACACCGGGGAGCTGTTTTTT
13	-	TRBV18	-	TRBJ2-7	CASSPSSGVEQYF	TGTGCCAGCTCACCATCCTCGGGGGTCGAGCAGTACTTC
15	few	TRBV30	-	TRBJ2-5	CAWSVYVEYQETQYF	TGTGCCTGGAGTGTATACGTGGAGTACCAAGAGACCCAGTACTTC
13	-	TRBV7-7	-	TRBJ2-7	CASSQGGGLEQYF	TGTGCTAGCAGCCAAGGAGGGGGACTCGAGCAGTACTTC
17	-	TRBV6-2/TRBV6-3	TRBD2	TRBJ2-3	CASSTFRAGESTDTQYF	TGTGCCAGCAGTACCTTCAGAGCGGGAGAAAGCACAGATACGCAGTATTTT
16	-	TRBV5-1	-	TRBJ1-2	CASSPQPQGFDYGYTF	TGCGCCAGCAGCCCTCAACCGCAGGGATTTGACTATGGCTACACCTTC
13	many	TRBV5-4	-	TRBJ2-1	CASSLVRNNEQFF	TGTGCCAGCAGCTTGGTGCGGAACAATGAGCAGTTCTTC